The 32 T cell receptor beta chains reported below all come from one sample, sequenced in a study of early T cells in non-severe SARS-CoV-2 infection. TCRdb ran MiXCR on the 5' RACE reads and lists one entry per CDR3 protein. The sample carries over 60,000 distinct CDR3 sequences, roughly a tenth recorded once. The specimen sequenced was whole blood. The receptors stem from an adult who was a healthcare worker with PCR-confirmed SARS-CoV-2 infection or an uninfected control (not recorded which).

This clonotype occurred a few times. The gene calls are TRBV29-1 and TRBJ2-1; TRBD1 or TRBD2 may be the D gene (5 bases each). Germline-derived CDR1 and CDR2 are SQVTM and ANQGSEA. Trimming removed 5 bases from V and 4 bases from J, with 12 bases in between. CDR3 length: 13 amino acids. CDR3 sequence (DNA): TGCAGCGTTTGGACTGGGGGTTACAATGAGCAGTTCTTC. It translates to CSVWTGGYNEQFF.

This clonotype has only a few counts. The J gene is TRBJ2-5, the V gene TRBV4-1; tentatively, D is TRBD2 (5 bases). This CDR3 has 15 residues. Germline assignment: CDR1 MGHRA and CDR2 YSYEKL. The V end was cut by 0 bases, the J end by 2 bases, with 10 bases between. The CDR3 sequence: CASSQDIATQETQYF. CDR3 in DNA: TGCGCCAGCAGCCAAGATATAGCGACACAAGAGACCCAGTACTTC.

At least ten counts were recorded for this clonotype. The CDR3 bases are TGTGCCAGCAGCTTATTAGTTGGGGACGAGCAGTACTTC. Amino acid sequence: CASSLLVGDEQYF. V gene TRBV7-9 combines with J gene TRBJ2-7; D unresolved. Germline CDR1 and CDR2: SEHNR and FQNEAQ (reference sequence). The V end lost 2 bases, the J end lost 5 bases, and 10 bases lay between the germline ends. This CDR3 has 13 amino acids. Drawing the rest from reference TRBV7-9 and TRBJ2-7, the complete variable domain is DTGVSQNPRHKITKRGQNVTFRCDPISEHNRLYWYRQTLGQGPEFLTYFQNEAQLEKSRLLSDRFSAERPKGSFSTLEIQRTEQGDSAMYLCASSLLVGDEQYFGPGTRLTVT.

The table lists this clonotype with a few counts. V usage is TRBV6-1 and J usage is TRBJ2-6; the D is unclear. This CDR3 has 12 amino acids. Germline CDR1 MNHNS, CDR2 SASEGT. Trimming took off 7 bases at V and 4 bases at J, with 5 bases between the two ends. The CDR3 DNA reads TGTGCCAGCAAGTTGGGGGCCAACGTCCTGACTTTC. Translation: CASKLGANVLTF.

At least ten counts were recorded for this clonotype. The rearrangement links TRBV7-2 to TRBJ2-2; no definite D call. The V end lost 6 bases, the J end lost 1 base, and 9 bases lay between the germline ends. CDR3 length equals 14 residues. Germline V gives CDR1 SGHTA, CDR2 FQGNSA. The CDR3 coding sequence is TGTGCCAGCAGTAAAGGATGGAACACCGGGGAGCTGTTTTTT. Translation: CASSKGWNTGELFF.

This clonotype was detected a few times. The chain is built from TRBV27 and TRBJ1-5; D gene unclear. Trimming took 2 bases from V and 2 from J, leaving 13 bases between them. The germline V gene has CDR1 MNHEY and CDR2 SMNVEV (reference sequence). The length of the CDR3 is 16 residues. CDR3 amino acids: CASSLSFSLGNQPQHF. The DNA of the CDR3 is TGTGCCAGCAGTTTAAGTTTCTCCTTAGGCAATCAGCCCCAGCATTTT.

In its sample, this clonotype was seen a few times. The chain links TRBV3-1 to TRBJ2-2; the D is unclear. V lost 1 base and J lost 5, with 5 bases in between. Germline CDR1 reads LGHDT; CDR2 reads YNNKEL (reference sequence). This CDR3 region has 13 residues. The CDR3 DNA reads as TGTGCCAGCAGCCAAGTTCGAACCGGGGAGCTGTTTTTT. As protein: CASSQVRTGELFF.

This clonotype was observed a few times. The chain uses TRBV2 and TRBJ2-3, with unresolved D. The CDR3 length is 11 residues. The V end lost 6 bases, the J end lost 2 bases, and 3 bases lay between the germline ends. Germline V gives CDR1 SNHLY, CDR2 FYNNEI. The CDR3 bases are TGTGCCAGCAGGTACACAGATACGCAGTATTTT. It is translated as CASRYTDTQYF.

This clonotype has a count of ten or more. The chain uses TRBV20-1 and TRBJ1-1; D unclear. This CDR3 spans 11 amino acids. Trimming pared 8 bases from V and 1 base from J, leaving 8 bases between. The germline V gene has CDR1 DFQATT and CDR2 SNEGSKA (reference sequence). The CDR3 sequence is CSPLKNTEAFF. CDR3 nucleotide sequence: TGCAGTCCCCTCAAGAACACTGAAGCTTTCTTT.

In its sample, this clonotype was seen many times. The gene calls are TRBV7-9 and TRBJ2-3; 7 nucleotides agree with TRBD2. The junction had 16 bases not matched to a gene; V was cut back by 5 bases and J by 2 bases. CDR3 length: 18 amino acids. Germline lookup yields CDR1 SEHNR and CDR2 FQNEAQ (reference sequence). This CDR3 is CASSRPTSFWAHTDTQYF. CDR3 nucleotide sequence: TGTGCCAGCAGCCGACCGACTAGCTTTTGGGCTCACACAGATACGCAGTATTTT.

Ten or more counts support this clonotype. The CDR3 DNA reads TGTGCCAGCAGTGAGCCCGGGACTAGCGGGGCCAATGAGCAGTTCTTC. Its translation: CASSEPGTSGANEQFF. The chain has TRBV12-3 or TRBV12-4 and TRBJ2-1; 13 bases line up with TRBD2. V dropped 5 bases and J dropped 6; count of bases not matched to a gene: 7. The CDR3 length is 16 residues.

The sample holds many counts of this clonotype. The chain links TRBV29-1 to TRBJ1-2, with TRBD1 matching over 8 bases. Germline CDR1 is SQVTM and CDR2 is ANQGSEA. V was clipped by 0 bases and J by 5 bases; unmatched bases: 8. This CDR3 contains 15 residues. The CDR3 DNA reads TGCAGCGTTGAAGAGCGACAGGGGCCCGTTTATGGCTACACCTTC. This gives the protein CSVEERQGPVYGYTF. Supplemented by reference TRBV29-1 and TRBJ1-2, the full variable domain reads SAVISQKPSRDICQRGTSLTIQCQVDSQVTMMFWYRQQPGQSLTLIATANQGSEATYESGFVIDKFPISRPNLTFSTLTVSNMSPEDSSIYLCSVEERQGPVYGYTFGSGTRLTVV.

In this sample, this clonotype turned up many times. The V gene is TRBV7-2, the J gene TRBJ2-1; no clear D gene. Trimming took off 1 base at V and 5 bases at J, with 6 bases between the two ends. CDR1 and CDR2 from the germline V gene are SGHTA and FQGNSA. This CDR3 spans 13 amino acids. The CDR3 nucleotides are TGTGCCAGCAGCTTAGATAAGAACAATGAGCAGTTCTTC. This encodes CASSLDKNNEQFF.

The chain has TRBV5-5 and TRBJ2-3, with 8 bases identical to TRBD2. The junction had 10 bases not matched to a gene; V was cut back by 4 bases and J by 6 bases. The germline CDR1 and CDR2 sequences are SGHKS and YYEKEE (reference sequence). This CDR3 region has 15 residues. Written as DNA, the CDR3 is TGTGCCAGCAGCCGCGGGGCGGGGGGTACGGATACGCAGTATTTT. Protein: CASSRGAGGTDTQYF.

There are a few counts of this clonotype. The chain links TRBV7-2 to TRBJ2-3, with 9 bases lining up with TRBD1. From germline, CDR1 is SGHTA and CDR2 FQGNSA. The junction had 2 bases not matched to a gene; V was cut back by 4 bases and J by 0 bases. CDR3 length: 15 residues. This CDR3 reads CASSWDRASTDTQYF. The CDR3, as DNA: TGTGCCAGCAGCTGGGACAGGGCTAGCACAGATACGCAGTATTTT.

The CDR3 here is CASSLGLAGGPGNEQFF. The CDR3 DNA reads TGTGCCAGCAGCTTGGGACTAGCGGGAGGGCCGGGCAATGAGCAGTTCTTC. The chain employs TRBV11-2 and TRBJ2-1, with 16 bases aligning to TRBD2. V lost 3 bases and J lost 6; bases outside the gene matches: 5. The CDR3 has 17 amino acids. Looked up from germline, CDR1 is SGHAT and CDR2 is FQNNGV.

There are many counts of this clonotype. The gene calls are TRBV12-3 or TRBV12-4 and TRBJ2-1, with TRBD2 matching 7 bases. The junction had 8 bases not matched to a gene; V was cut back by 6 bases and J by 6 bases. The CDR3 contains 14 residues. Written as DNA, the CDR3 is TGTGCCAGCAGCCAAGAGGGCGGGAGCAATGAGCAGTTCTTC. It is translated as CASSQEGGSNEQFF.

This rearrangement joins TRBV12-3 or TRBV12-4 to TRBJ2-7; weak D call: TRBD1 (5 bases). CDR3 length: 13 residues. Trimming shortened V by 0 bases and J by 5 bases, and 8 bases separated the two germline ends. DNA of the CDR3: TGTGCCAGCAGTTTAGCAGGGGCACACGAGCAGTACTTC. Amino acid sequence: CASSLAGAHEQYF.

This clonotype was found a few times. The V gene is TRBV27, the J gene TRBJ2-3, with a tentative D call TRBD2 (6 bases). Germline values: CDR1 MNHEY, CDR2 SMNVEV (reference sequence). The CDR3 spans 15 residues. Deletions cut 3 bases from V and 0 bases from J, with 10 bases between. The CDR3, as DNA: TGTGCCAGCAGTTTCCGGGACTTCAGCACAGATACGCAGTATTTT. Translated: CASSFRDFSTDTQYF.

The chain joins TRBV27 to TRBJ1-6; unclear D gene. CDR1 is MNHEY and CDR2 is SMNVEV in the germline V gene (reference sequence). V gave up 2 bases and J gave up 0 bases, with 20 bases separating them. This CDR3 is 20 amino acids long. For the CDR3, the DNA is TGTGCCAGCAGTTTAATCGGAACAGCCTCATTCAGCTCCTATAATTCACCCCTCCACTTT. This translates into CASSLIGTASFSSYNSPLHF.

The V gene is TRBV20-1, the J gene TRBJ2-7, with 10 positions matching TRBD1. Trimming removed 5 bases from V and 3 bases from J; junction bases left unmatched: 4. Germline CDR1 and CDR2: DFQATT and SNEGSKA (reference sequence). The CDR3 is 13 amino acids. DNA for the CDR3: TGCAGTGCTGGGGGACAGGGGAGCTACGAGCAGTACTTC. Its translation: CSAGGQGSYEQYF.

The J gene is TRBJ2-1, the V gene TRBV29-1, with 9 bases lining up with TRBD1. After removal of 8 bases from V and 6 bases from J, the junction contained 11 bases not matched to a gene. Germline CDR1 SQVTM, CDR2 ANQGSEA. This CDR3 is 14 amino acids long. The DNA for the CDR3 is TGCAGCACTAGGGGCCGGACAGGGGCCAATGAGCAGTTCTTC. Amino acid sequence: CSTRGRTGANEQFF.

J is TRBJ2-1 and V is TRBV15, with D possibly matching TRBD2 (6 bases). Germline CDR1 and CDR2: LNHNV and YYDKDF (reference sequence). With 5 bases removed from V and 7 bases from J, the gap between germline ends came to 12 bases. The CDR3 is 13 amino acids. CDR3 sequence: CATSPRRGNEQFF. Here the CDR3 DNA reads TGTGCCACCAGCCCAAGGCGGGGAAATGAGCAGTTCTTC.

The V call is TRBV5-1, the J call TRBJ1-5, with D possibly TRBD1 on 5 matching bases. Trimming took 4 bases from V and 6 from J, leaving 11 bases between them. The CDR3 contains 13 residues. Germline lookup yields CDR1 SGHRS and CDR2 YFSETQ. CDR3 sequence reads: CASSGGIGQPQHF. The CDR3 nucleotides read TGCGCCAGCAGCGGGGGGATCGGTCAGCCCCAGCATTTT.

This clonotype was seen a handful of times. The junction differs from germline at one of its ends, possibly a read error. This chain connects TRBV6-1 to TRBJ1-2, with D hard to call. Germline V gives CDR1 MNHNS, CDR2 SASEGT. The CDR3 sequence is 11 residues long. In DNA form, the CDR3 reads TGTGCCAGCAGTGAAATGGGCCACCCTTCCTTC. Protein sequence: CASSEMGHPSF.

V and J are TRBV5-4 and TRBJ2-7, with a tentative D call TRBD1 (6 bases). Trimming pared 3 bases from V and 4 bases from J, leaving 11 bases between. The V gene's germline CDR1 is SGHNT and CDR2 YYREEE (reference sequence). CDR3 length: 13 amino acids. This CDR3 reads CASSSDRAYEQYF. In DNA form, the CDR3 reads TGTGCCAGCAGCTCGGACAGAGCTTACGAGCAGTACTTC.

This clonotype was recorded a few times. J is TRBJ1-2 and V is TRBV3-1, with a tentative D call TRBD1 (5 bases). Deletions cut 6 bases from V and 1 base from J, with 15 bases between. The germline V gene encodes CDR1 LGHDT and CDR2 YNNKEL (reference sequence). This CDR3 has 15 residues. The CDR3 bases are TGTGCCAGCAGTGTCTCCGGACACAGTAACTATGGCTACACCTTC. Translation gives CASSVSGHSNYGYTF.

The rearrangement links TRBV7-2 to TRBJ2-1; the match to TRBD2 covers 7 bases. V dropped 10 bases and J dropped 6; count of bases not matched to a gene: 9. CDR3 length: 13 residues. The germline CDR1 and CDR2 sequences are SGHTA and FQGNSA. CDR3 region: CATRGVGTNEQFF. As DNA, the CDR3 is TGTGCCACCCGGGGGGTGGGGACCAATGAGCAGTTCTTC.

This clonotype came up a few times. The chain employs TRBV10-1 and TRBJ1-2, with TRBD1 as a possible D gene (5 bases). Germline V lookup: CDR1 WNHNN, CDR2 SYGVQD (reference sequence). Trimming cost V 2 bases and J 8 bases, with 12 bases left between them. The CDR3 totals 13 residues. The CDR3 bases are TGCGCCAGCAGTGAGGACAGCCTCCGGGGCTACACCTTC. Amino acid sequence: CASSEDSLRGYTF.

The rearrangement links TRBV29-1 to TRBJ2-1; D is unresolved. Germline V gene sequence: CDR1 SQVTM, CDR2 ANQGSEA. CDR3 length: 12 residues. Trimming took 0 bases from V and 5 from J, leaving 5 bases between them. DNA of the CDR3: TGCAGCGTTGAAGATCGGGACAATGAGCAGTTCTTC. Translation gives CSVEDRDNEQFF.

This clonotype appeared many times. This chain joins TRBV7-3 and TRBJ2-7; tentatively, D is TRBD1 or TRBD2 (6 bases each). The CDR3 has 15 amino acids. The V end lost 1 base, the J end lost 6 bases, and 16 bases lay between the germline ends. Germline lookup yields CDR1 SGHTA and CDR2 FQGTGA. The CDR3 DNA reads TGTGCCAGCAGCTTAATGGGGGGCTCTGCGGGCGAGCAGTACTTC. Amino acid sequence: CASSLMGGSAGEQYF.

This clonotype was observed many times. J is TRBJ1-1 and V is TRBV30; a weak D match, TRBD1 (6 bases). Trimming removed 0 bases from V and 3 bases from J, with 17 bases in between. The CDR3 sequence is 16 residues long. From germline, CDR1 is GTSNPN and CDR2 SVGIG (reference sequence). The CDR3 here is CAWSVGRDKIYTEAFF. Written as DNA, the CDR3 is TGTGCCTGGAGTGTAGGCCGGGACAAAATATACACTGAAGCTTTCTTT.